This T cell receptor beta chain originates from a study of OX40 agonist ivuxolimab in advanced cancers. General study results and limits: Blood T cells, both CD4+ and CD8+, expanded clonally by week 6 at 0.1 to 3.0 mg/kg.

Points on this clone: What it binds is unknown.

TCRdb keeps only in-frame clones here, not all; method: immunoSEQ multiplex PCR. The repertoire includes approximately 40,000 clones, approximately 81% of them detected once, and about a sixth sits in the top ten. This sample comprised CD4+ or CD8+ T cells sorted from blood, obtained in a trial of the OX40 agonist ivuxolimab. The clonotype was recovered from an adult with an advanced solid tumor such as melanoma, head and neck, liver or kidney cancer.

CDR3 loop: CASSYPGAGELFF. For the CDR3, the DNA is TGTGCCAGCAGTTACCCGGGGGCGGGGGAGCTGTTTTTT. The chain links TRBV6-5 to TRBJ2-2; tentatively, D is TRBD1 or TRBD2 (6 bases each). V dropped 2 bases and J dropped 8 bases, with 9 bases sitting between them. This CDR3 has 13 amino acids. Germline V lookup: CDR1 MNHEY, CDR2 SVGAGI.